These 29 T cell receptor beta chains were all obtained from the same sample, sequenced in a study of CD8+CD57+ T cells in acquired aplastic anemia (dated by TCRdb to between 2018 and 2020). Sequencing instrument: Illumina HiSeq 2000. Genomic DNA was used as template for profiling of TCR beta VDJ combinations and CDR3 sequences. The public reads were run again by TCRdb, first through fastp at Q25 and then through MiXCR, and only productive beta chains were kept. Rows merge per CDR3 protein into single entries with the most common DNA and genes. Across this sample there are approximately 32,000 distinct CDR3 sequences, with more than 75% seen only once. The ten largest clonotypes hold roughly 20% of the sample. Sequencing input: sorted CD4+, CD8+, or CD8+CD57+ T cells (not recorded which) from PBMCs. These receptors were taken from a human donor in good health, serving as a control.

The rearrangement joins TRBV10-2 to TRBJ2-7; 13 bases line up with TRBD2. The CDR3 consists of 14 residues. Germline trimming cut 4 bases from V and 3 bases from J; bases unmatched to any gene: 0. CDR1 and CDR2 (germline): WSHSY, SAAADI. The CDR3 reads CASSGTSGSYEQYF. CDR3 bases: TGCGCCAGCAGTGGGACTAGCGGGAGCTACGAGCAGTACTTC.

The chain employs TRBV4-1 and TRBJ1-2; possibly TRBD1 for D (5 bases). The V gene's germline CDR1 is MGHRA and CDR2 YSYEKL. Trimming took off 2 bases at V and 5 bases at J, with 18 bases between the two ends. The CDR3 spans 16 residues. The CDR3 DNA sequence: TGCGCCAGCAGCCAACCTGGACACTCCAGGGTGTATGGCTACACCTTC. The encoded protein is CASSQPGHSRVYGYTF.

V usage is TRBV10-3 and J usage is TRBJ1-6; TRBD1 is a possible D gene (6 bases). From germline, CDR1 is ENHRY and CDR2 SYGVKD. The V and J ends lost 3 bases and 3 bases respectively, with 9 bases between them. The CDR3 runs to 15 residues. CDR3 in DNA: TGTGCCATCAGTGAACAGGGCAACTATAATTCACCCCTCCACTTT. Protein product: CAISEQGNYNSPLHF.

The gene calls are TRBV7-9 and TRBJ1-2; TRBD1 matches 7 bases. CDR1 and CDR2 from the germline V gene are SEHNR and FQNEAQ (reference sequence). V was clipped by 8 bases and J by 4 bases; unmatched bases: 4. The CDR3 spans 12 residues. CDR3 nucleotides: TGTGCCAGCCGGGACAGTACCTATGGCTACACCTTC. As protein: CASRDSTYGYTF.

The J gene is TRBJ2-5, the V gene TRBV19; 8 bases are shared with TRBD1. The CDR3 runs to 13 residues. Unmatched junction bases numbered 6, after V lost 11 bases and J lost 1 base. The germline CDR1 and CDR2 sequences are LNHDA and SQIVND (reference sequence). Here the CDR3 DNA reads TGTGCCTCGCACGACAGGGGCCAAGAGACCCAGTACTTC. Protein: CASHDRGQETQYF. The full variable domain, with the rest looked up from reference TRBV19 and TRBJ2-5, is DGGITQSPKYLFRKEGQNVTLSCEQNLNHDAMYWYRQDPGQGLRLIYYSQIVNDFQKGDIAEGYSVSREKKESFPLTVTSAQKNPTAFYLCASHDRGQETQYFGPGTRLLVL.

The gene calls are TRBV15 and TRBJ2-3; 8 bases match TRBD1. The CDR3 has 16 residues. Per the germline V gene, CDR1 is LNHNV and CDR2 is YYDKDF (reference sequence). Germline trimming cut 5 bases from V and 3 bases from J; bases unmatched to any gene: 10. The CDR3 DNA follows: TGTGCCACCAGCCCCGAGACAGGGGAAGGAACAGATACGCAGTATTTT. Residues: CATSPETGEGTDTQYF.

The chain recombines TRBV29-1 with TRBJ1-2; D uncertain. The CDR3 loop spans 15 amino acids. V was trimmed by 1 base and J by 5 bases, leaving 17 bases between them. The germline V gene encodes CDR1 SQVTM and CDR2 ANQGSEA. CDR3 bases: TGCAGCGTTGAAGGTTATGAGACTGGGCAATATGGCTACACCTTC. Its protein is CSVEGYETGQYGYTF.

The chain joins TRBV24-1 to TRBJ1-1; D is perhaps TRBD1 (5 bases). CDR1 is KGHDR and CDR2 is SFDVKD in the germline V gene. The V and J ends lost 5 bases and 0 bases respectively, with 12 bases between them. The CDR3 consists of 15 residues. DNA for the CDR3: TGTGCCACCAGTGCTACAGGAAACATGAACACTGAAGCTTTCTTT. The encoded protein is CATSATGNMNTEAFF.

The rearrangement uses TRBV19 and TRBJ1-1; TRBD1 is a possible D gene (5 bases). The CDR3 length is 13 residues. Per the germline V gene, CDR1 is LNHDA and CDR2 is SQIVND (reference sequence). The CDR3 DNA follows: TGTGTTACGTTAGCGGGGCTGAACACTGAAGCTTTCTTT. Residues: CVTLAGLNTEAFF.

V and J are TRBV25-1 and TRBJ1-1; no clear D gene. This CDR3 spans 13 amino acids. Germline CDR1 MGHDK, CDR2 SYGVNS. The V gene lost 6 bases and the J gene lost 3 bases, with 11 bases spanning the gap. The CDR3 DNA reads TGTGCCAGCAGCATAGGACGTGACACTGAAGCTTTCTTT. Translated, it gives CASSIGRDTEAFF.

The CDR3 nucleotides are TGTGCCAGTAGTAAGCGGTCAAGCTACGAGCAGTACTTC. Translating it yields CASSKRSSYEQYF. This chain uses TRBV19 with TRBJ2-7, with D possibly TRBD2 on 5 matching bases. The CDR3 extends over 13 amino acids. CDR1 LNHDA and CDR2 SQIVND come from the germline V gene (reference sequence). Trimming took off 4 bases at V and 3 bases at J, with 10 bases between the two ends.

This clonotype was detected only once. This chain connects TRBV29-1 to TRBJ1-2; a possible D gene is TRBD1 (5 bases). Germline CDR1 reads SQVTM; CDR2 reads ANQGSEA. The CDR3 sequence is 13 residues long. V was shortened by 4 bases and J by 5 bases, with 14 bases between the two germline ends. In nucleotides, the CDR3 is TGCAGCGTTGTAGATGGGGCAACTTATGGCTACACCTTC. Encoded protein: CSVVDGATYGYTF. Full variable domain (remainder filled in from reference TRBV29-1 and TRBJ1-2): SAVISQKPSRDICQRGTSLTIQCQVDSQVTMMFWYRQQPGQSLTLIATANQGSEATYESGFVIDKFPISRPNLTFSTLTVSNMSPEDSSIYLCSVVDGATYGYTFGSGTRLTVV.

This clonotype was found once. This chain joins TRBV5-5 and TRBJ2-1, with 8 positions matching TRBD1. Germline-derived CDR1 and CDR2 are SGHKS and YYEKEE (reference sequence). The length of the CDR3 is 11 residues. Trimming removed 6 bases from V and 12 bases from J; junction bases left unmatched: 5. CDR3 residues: CASTLGQGQFF. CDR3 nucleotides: TGTGCCAGCACCCTCGGACAGGGGCAGTTCTTC.

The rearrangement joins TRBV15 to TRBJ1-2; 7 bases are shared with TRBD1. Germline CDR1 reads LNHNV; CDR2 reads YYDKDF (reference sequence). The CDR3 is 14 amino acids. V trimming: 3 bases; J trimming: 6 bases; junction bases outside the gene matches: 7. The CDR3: CATSSRGPQHGYTF. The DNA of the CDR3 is TGTGCCACCAGCAGTAGGGGGCCTCAGCATGGCTACACCTTC.

CDR3 loop: CASRHDRPISDTQYF. The CDR3 bases are TGCGCCAGCAGGCACGACAGGCCCATTTCAGATACGCAGTATTTT. This rearrangement joins TRBV10-2 to TRBJ2-3; perhaps TRBD1 as D (6 bases). Germline-derived CDR1 and CDR2 are WSHSY and SAAADI. The CDR3 has 15 amino acids. V was cut by 6 bases and J by 4 bases, with 17 bases left in between.

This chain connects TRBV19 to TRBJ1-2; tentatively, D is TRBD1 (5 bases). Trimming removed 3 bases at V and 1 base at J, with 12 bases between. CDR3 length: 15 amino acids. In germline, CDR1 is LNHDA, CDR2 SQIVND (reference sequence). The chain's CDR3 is CASSIGRQFNYGYTF. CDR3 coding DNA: TGTGCCAGTAGTATTGGACGACAGTTTAACTATGGCTACACCTTC.

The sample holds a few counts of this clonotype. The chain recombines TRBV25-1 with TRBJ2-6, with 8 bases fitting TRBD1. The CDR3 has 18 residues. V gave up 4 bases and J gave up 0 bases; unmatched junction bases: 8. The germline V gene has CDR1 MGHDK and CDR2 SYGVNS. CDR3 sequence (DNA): TGTGCCAGCAGTGGTGCCGGGACAGGCTTCTCTGGGGCCAACGTCCTGACTTTC. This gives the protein CASSGAGTGFSGANVLTF.

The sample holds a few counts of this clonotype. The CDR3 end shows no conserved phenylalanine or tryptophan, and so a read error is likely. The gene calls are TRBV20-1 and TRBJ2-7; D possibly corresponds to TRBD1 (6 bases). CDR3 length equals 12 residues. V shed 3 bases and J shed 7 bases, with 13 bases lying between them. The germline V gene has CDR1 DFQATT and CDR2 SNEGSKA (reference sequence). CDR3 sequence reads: CSARGAGREQYS. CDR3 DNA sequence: TGCAGTGCTAGGGGGGCAGGGCGGGAGCAGTACTCC.

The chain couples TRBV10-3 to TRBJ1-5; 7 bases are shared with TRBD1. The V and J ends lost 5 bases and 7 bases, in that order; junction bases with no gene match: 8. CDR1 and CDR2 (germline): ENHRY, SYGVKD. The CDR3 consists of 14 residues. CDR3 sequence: CAISPDREGQPQHF. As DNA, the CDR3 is TGTGCCATCAGTCCCGACAGGGAGGGACAGCCCCAGCATTTT.

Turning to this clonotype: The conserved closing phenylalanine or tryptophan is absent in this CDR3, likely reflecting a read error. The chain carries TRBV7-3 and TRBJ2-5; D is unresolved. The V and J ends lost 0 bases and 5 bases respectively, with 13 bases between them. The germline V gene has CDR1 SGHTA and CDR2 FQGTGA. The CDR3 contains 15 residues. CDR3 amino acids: CASSLTGGLRETQYL. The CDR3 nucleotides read TGTGCCAGCAGCTTAACGGGCGGATTAAGGGAGACCCAGTACCTC.

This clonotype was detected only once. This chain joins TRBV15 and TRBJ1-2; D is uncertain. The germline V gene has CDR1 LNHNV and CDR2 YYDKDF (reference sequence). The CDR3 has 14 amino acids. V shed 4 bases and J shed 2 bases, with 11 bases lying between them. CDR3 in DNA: TGTGCCACCAGCACCCCGGGGATAAACTATGGCTACACCTTC. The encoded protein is CATSTPGINYGYTF.

The CDR3 sequence is CASGPDRASHQPQHF. For the CDR3, the DNA is TGTGCTAGTGGTCCCGACCGGGCAAGTCATCAGCCCCAGCATTTT. This chain uses TRBV12-5 with TRBJ1-5, with D hard to call. Trimming pared 5 bases from V and 5 bases from J, leaving 16 bases between. The V gene's germline CDR1 is LGHNT and CDR2 FRNRAP. This CDR3 has 15 amino acids.

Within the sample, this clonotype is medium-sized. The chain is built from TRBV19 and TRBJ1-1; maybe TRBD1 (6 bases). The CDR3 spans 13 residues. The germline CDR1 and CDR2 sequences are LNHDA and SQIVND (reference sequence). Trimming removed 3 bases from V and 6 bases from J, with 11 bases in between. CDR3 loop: CASSIEGGAEAFF. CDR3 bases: TGTGCCAGTAGTATTGAGGGGGGGGCTGAAGCTTTCTTT.

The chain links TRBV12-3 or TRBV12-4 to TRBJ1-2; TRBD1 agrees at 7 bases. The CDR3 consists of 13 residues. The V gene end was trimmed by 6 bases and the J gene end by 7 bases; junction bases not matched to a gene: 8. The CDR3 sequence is CASRLGQAAGYTF. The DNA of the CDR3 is TGTGCCAGCAGACTCGGACAGGCGGCTGGCTACACCTTC.

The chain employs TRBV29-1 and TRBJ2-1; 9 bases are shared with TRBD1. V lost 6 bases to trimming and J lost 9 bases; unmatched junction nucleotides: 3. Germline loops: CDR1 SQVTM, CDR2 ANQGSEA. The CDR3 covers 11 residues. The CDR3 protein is CSVPDRGEQFF. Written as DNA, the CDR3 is TGCAGCGTCCCGGACAGGGGTGAGCAGTTCTTC.

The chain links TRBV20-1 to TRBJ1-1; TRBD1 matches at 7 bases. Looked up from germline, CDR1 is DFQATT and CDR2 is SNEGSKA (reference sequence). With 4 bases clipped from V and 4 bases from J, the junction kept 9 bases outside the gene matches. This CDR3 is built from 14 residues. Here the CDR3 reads CSATHRQGPTEAFF. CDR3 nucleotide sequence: TGCAGTGCTACCCATCGACAGGGCCCCACTGAAGCTTTCTTT.

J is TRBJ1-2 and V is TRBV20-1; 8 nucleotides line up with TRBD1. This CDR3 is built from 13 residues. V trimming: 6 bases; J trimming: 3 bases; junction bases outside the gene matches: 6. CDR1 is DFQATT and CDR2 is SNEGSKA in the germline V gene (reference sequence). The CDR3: CSATPGQDYGYTF. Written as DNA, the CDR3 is TGCAGTGCCACGCCGGGACAGGACTATGGCTACACCTTC.

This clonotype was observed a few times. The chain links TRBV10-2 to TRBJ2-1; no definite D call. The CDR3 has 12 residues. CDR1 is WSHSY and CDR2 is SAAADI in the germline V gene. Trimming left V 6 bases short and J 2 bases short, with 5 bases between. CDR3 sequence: CASRDPYNEQFF. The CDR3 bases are TGCGCCAGCAGGGACCCCTACAATGAGCAGTTCTTC.

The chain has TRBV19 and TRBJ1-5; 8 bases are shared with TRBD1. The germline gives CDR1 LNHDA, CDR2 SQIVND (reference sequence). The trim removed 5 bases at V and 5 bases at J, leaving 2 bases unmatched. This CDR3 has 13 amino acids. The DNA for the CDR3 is TGTGCCAGTAGTCCGGGACAGGATCAGCCCCAGCATTTT. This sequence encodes CASSPGQDQPQHF.